This T cell receptor (beta chain) was recovered during a study of beta chain features in type 1 diabetes (dated by TCRdb to 2016 to 2019). For context, the study as a whole: Patients and healthy donors did not differ in mean age, gender distribution, total cell number or subset yield. A total of about 100 million sorted cells were examined across all samples, and RNA yield correlated strongly with the number of cells per subset. In the study, recently diagnosed type 1 diabetes patients and matched healthy donors were compared on the TCRB repertoires of their sorted circulating CD4+ T cell subsets. Naive and central memory subsets were obtained from all 30 or so donors, but regulatory and stem cell-like memory subsets were isolated from only 8 patients and roughly 8 healthy donors.

About this clone itself: This receptor's antigen is unknown. No quality values exist for individual bases; no much larger clone is one base distant.

From the cysteine up to the phenylalanine, the CDR3 has a length of 14 residues. Only the CDR3 part of the read is kept: 42 bases, read in frame from the first base. Trimming leaves V shorter by 5 bases and J shorter by 4 bases, with the junction holding 4 bases beyond the gene matches. As encoded in the germline V gene, CDR1 is SGHVS while CDR2 is FQNEAQ. Paper-wide results and their limitations: Only small numbers of individuals were included in the HLA sub-analyses, which left unresolved whether HLA type had any influence on TCRB rearrangement. Naive, central memory and regulatory TCRB repertoires appeared to be more similar among patients than among healthy donors. Sequencing cDNA rather than genomic DNA could over-represent highly expressing activated cells, although activation and CD3 levels did not differ between groups. At VDJ recombination sites, patients with type 1 diabetes made fewer insertions and deleted more nucleotides, a pattern implying thymic rearrangement abnormalities. PCR may preferentially amplify shorter templates, but because patient and control samples were amplified and corrected together, any resulting skew would affect both groups equally. A moderate but significant shortening of TCRB CDR3 length was observed in type 1 diabetes patients in all four CD4+ subsets.

Each donor gave one peripheral blood draw, averaging roughly 100 mL, which was collected into heparinised tubes. A BD FACSAria II and a panel including CD45RO, CCR7, CD25, CD127, CD95 and CD27 were used to sort naive, central memory, regulatory and stem cell-like memory CD4+ T cells. All sorted populations exceeded 98% purity. PBMCs were separated immediately by Lymphoprep density gradient centrifugation and were stained directly, without being cultured. So that batch effects would be minimized, each experiment stained and sorted samples in pairs, pairing one healthy donor with one patient. The entire amount of isolated RNA was reverse transcribed using the High Capacity cDNA Reverse Transcription Kit, so the sequenced TCRB transcripts were expressed ones. Naive, central memory and regulatory T cell samples underwent deep immunoSEQ sequencing, averaging roughly 3.5 million total reads per sample. After sorted cells were lysed in RLT buffer, RNA was extracted with DNase-treated RNeasy Micro or Mini kits, with the choice depending on cell number. Each cell subset was processed separately to prevent cross-contamination, with patient and healthy donor samples processed together. TCRB sequences were amplified from cDNA with the immunoSEQ multiplex PCR, producing 87-bp fragments spanning the CDR3 region. Sequencing of the amplicons was done on the Illumina HiSeq platform. Per the authors' processing: Synthetic template baselines were used to correct PCR bias computationally, reads within Hamming distance 2 were collapsed, and singletons that could not be merged were discarded. Reads were aligned against IMGT so that V, D and J genes, CDR3 length and insertions or deletions at six rearrangement sites could be assigned. Clonotype counts were normalized to sorted cell number within each subset before computing true diversity and Gini coefficients with the tcR R package. The overlap coefficient, calculated on TCRB nucleotide sequences, was used to quantify repertoire sharing. As a proxy for the pre-selection repertoire, out-of-frame TCRB sequences from naive cells were analyzed. TCRdb re-hosts the immuneACCESS table, in-frame sequences only. Its copies lack some clones; in the studies checked, an unresolved V gene accounts for under half of them, and the cause for the rest is not known. V and J calls and clone size are those listed in that table; D and trimming were worked out from the DNA. In this sample the table shows roughly 340,000 clones, about 13% of which occur a single time. Jointly, the top ten make up roughly 0.016% of the sample.

The sequence came from a woman aged 18-29 years with type 1 diabetes. The rearranged segments are TRBV7-8 and TRBJ1-5, and TRBD1 aligns with 8 junction nucleotides. The sequencing sample was made of naive CD4+ T cells from blood. The cell subset or site label for this specimen denotes: true naive CD4+ T cells. DNA sequence: TGTGCCAGCAGCGGACGGACAGGGAATCAGCCCCAGCATTTT. Its product reads: CASSGRTGNQPQHF.